This TCR beta chain was observed in a study of control samples from healthy donors and cancer patients. The germline V gene encodes CDR1 LGHDT and CDR2 YNNKEL (reference sequence). The CDR3 consists of 16 residues. Trimming at V came to 4 bases and at J to 0 bases, leaving 5 bases not matched to a gene. Clones were read by immunoSEQ multiplex PCR, and TCRdb kept only the in-frame ones, dropping some. This sample yields about 69,000 clones, of which roughly 84% are seen a single time; about 3.1% belongs to the top ten. The sample comprised PBMCs. The sequence came from a woman in her forties or fifties with lung cancer. V and J are TRBV3-1 (or the pseudogene TRBV3-2) and TRBJ1-2, with TRBD1 identical over 10 bases. CDR3 sequence (DNA): TGTGCCAGCAGCCTCGTAGGACAGGGGGCTAACTATGGCTACACCTTC. It translates to CASSLVGQGANYGYTF.